The clone carrying this T cell receptor (beta chain) was seen a few times. The antigen remains undetermined. These data are taken from a study of T cell responses to AZD1222 COVID-19 vaccine. Some clones are missing from TCRdb's copy, which holds only in-frame ones; the method was immunoSEQ multiplex PCR. The profile covers 100,000 or so clones, with 88% appearing a single time and roughly 9.2% taken by the ten largest. Germline assignment: CDR1 MNHGY and CDR2 SVAAGI. The germline V and J ends were trimmed by 9 bases and 5 bases, with 19 bases remaining between them. This CDR3 has 14 residues. Study-level findings and limits: CD4 TCRs covered the whole spike, strongest at regions 160-218 and 743-854.

The receptor comes from an adult in good health. The chain recombines TRBV6-9 with TRBJ2-5; either TRBD1 or TRBD2 may fit D (6 bases each). Source: peripheral blood, taken on day 0 of AZD1222 vaccination. The CDR3 bases are TGTGCCAGAGGGGGGTCGGGTGGATGGGAGACCCAGTACTTC. This encodes CARGGSGGWETQYF.